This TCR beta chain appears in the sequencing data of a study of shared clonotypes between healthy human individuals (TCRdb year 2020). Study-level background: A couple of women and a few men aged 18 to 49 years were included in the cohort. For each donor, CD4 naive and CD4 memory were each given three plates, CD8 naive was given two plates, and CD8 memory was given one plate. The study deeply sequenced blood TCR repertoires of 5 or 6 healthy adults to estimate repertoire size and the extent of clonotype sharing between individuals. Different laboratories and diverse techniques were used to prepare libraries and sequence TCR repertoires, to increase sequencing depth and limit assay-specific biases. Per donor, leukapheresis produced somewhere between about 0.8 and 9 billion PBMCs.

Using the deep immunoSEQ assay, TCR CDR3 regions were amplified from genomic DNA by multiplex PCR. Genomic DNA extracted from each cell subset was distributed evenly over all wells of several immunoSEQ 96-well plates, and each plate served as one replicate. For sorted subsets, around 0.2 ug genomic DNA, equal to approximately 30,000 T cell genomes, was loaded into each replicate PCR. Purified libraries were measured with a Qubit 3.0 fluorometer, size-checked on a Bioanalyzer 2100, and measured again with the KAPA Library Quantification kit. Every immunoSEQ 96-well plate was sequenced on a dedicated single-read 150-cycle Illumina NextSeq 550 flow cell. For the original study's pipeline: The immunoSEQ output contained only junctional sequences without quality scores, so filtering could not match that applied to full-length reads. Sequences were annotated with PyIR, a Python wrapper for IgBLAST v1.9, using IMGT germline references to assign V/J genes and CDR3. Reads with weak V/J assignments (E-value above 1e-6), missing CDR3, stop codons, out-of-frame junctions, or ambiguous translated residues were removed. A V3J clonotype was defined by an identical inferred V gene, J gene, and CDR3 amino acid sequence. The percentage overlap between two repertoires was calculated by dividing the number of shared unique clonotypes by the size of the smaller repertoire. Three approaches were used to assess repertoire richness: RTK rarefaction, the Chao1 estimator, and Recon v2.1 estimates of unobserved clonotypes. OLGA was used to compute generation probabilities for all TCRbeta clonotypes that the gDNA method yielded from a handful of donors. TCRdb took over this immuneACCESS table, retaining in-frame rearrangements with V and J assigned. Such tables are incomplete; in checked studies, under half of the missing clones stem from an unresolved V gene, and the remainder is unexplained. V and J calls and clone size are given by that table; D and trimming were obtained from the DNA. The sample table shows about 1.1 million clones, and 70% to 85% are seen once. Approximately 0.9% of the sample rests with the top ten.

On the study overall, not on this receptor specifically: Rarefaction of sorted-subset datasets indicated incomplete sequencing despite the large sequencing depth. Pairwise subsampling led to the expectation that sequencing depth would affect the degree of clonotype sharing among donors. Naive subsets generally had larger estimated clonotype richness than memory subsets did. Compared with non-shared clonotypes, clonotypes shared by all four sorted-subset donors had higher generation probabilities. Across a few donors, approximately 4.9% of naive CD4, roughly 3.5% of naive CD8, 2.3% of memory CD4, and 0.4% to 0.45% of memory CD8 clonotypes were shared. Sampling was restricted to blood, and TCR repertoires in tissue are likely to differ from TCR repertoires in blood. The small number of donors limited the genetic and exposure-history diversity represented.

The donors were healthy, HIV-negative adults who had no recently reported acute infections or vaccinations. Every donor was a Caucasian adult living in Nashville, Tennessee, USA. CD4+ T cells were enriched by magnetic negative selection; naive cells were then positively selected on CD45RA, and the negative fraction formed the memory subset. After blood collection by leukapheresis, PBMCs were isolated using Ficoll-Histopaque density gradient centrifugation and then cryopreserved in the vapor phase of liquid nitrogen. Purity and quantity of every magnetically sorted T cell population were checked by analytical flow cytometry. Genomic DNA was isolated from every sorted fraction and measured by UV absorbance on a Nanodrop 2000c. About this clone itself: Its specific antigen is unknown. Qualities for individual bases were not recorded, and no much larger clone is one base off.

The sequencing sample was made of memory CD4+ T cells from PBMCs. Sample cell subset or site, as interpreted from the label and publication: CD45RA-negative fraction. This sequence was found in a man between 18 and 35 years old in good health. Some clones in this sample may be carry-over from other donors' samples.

The CDR3 region has the sequence CASSGFNQPQHF. The nucleotide sequence reads TGTGCCAGCAGCGGATTCAATCAGCCCCAGCATTTT. The rearrangement joined TRBV9 to TRBJ1-5; the D gene cannot be named for sure. The germline ends are 4 bases apart after V is trimmed by 3 bases and J by 3 bases. The germline V gene gives CDR1 as SGDLS and CDR2 as YYNGEE. Reading from cysteine to phenylalanine, the CDR3 counts 12 amino acids. Left in the record is the CDR3 DNA by itself, 36 bases read in frame from the first base.